This TCR beta chain was identified during a study of preoperative IRX-2 immunotherapy in early breast cancer. This table comes from immunoSEQ multiplex PCR, and its TCRdb copy is limited to in-frame clones, with some not included. The repertoire holds fewer than 30,000 clones, 90% seen once, with 9.8% in the top ten. Indicated treatment: preoperative locoregional IRX-2 cytokine immunotherapy. The sequence came from a human donor with breast cancer. This material was collected from a patient treated with IRX-2 immunotherapy.

The CDR3 DNA reads as TGTGCCAGCAGCGTCGACAGGGATCTCGAGCAGTACTTC. This translates into CASSVDRDLEQYF. The chain uses TRBV7-2 and TRBJ2-7; 7 bases agree with TRBD1. V dropped 5 bases and J dropped 6; count of bases not matched to a gene: 7. The CDR3 length is 13 residues. The germline V gene has CDR1 SGHTA and CDR2 FQGNSA.